The following is a TCR beta chain sequence with its context. The antigen is unknown. For TCR beta, libraries came from quantitative 5'-RACE with molecular barcodes. One entry per CDR3 protein, called by TCRdb with MiXCR from the 5' RACE reads. The profile covers 700,000 to 850,000 distinct CDR3 sequences, with 12% appearing a single time and more than 0.5% taken by the ten largest. The data stem from a study of CD8 T cells in ankylosing spondylitis. Study-wide points: Significant enrichment of disease-linked clones was reportedly seen in matched ankylosing spondylitis synovial fluid. Within peripheral blood, clones linked to disease were CD8+ and relatively rare. Earlier authors reported some of these motif variants in reactive arthritis synovial fluid and blood. Characteristic, it appeared, of ankylosing spondylitis blood was a TCR beta motif of about eight highly homologous variants.

This CDR3 is built from 15 residues. CDR1 is MNHNS, CDR2 SASEGT, per germline. Germline trimming cut 7 bases from V and 0 bases from J; bases unmatched to any gene: 6. The receptor was isolated from a male donor with ankylosing spondylitis. The gene calls are TRBV6-1 and TRBJ1-3; 7 nucleotides line up with TRBD1. The sequenced material came from blood, either unsorted or a sorted T cell fraction (not recorded which). CDR3 sequence: CASINTGASGNTIYF. As DNA, the CDR3 is TGTGCCAGCATCAACACAGGGGCCTCTGGAAACACCATATATTTT.